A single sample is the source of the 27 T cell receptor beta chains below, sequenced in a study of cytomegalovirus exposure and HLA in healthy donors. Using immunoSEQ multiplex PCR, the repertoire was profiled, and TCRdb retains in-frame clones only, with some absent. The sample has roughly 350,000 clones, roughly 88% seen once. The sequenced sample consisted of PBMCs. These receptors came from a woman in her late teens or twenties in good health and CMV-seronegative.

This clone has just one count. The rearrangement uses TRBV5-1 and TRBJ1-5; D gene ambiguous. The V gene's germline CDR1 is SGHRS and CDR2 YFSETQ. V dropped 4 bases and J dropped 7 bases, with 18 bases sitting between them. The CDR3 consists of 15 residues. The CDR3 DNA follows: TGCGCCAGCAGCCCGGACCCTTTGGCGGGACAGCCCCAGCATTTT. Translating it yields CASSPDPLAGQPQHF.

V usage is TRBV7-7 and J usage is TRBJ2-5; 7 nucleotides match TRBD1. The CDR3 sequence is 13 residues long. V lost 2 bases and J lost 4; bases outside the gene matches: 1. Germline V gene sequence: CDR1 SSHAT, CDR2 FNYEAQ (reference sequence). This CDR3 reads CASSLRGPETQYF. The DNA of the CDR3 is TGTGCCAGCAGCTTAAGGGGGCCAGAGACCCAGTACTTC.

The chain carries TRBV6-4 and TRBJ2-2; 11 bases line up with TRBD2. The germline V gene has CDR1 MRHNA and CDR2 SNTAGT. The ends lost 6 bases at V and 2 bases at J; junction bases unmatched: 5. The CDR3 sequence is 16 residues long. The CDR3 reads CASRVLAGENTGELFF. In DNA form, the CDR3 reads TGTGCCAGCAGAGTACTAGCGGGAGAAAACACCGGGGAGCTGTTTTTT.

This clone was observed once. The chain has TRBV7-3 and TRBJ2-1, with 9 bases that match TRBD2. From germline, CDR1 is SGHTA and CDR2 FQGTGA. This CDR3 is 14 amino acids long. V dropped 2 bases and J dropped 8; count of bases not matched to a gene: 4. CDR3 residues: CASSLGTSFDEQFF. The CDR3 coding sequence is TGTGCCAGCAGCTTAGGGACTAGCTTCGATGAGCAGTTCTTC.

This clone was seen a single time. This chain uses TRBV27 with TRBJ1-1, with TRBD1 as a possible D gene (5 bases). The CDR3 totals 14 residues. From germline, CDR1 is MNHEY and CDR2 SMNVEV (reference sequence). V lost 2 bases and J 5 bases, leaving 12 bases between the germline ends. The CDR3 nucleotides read TGTGCCAGCAGTTTAAGGCAGGGTTGGACTGAAGCTTTCTTT. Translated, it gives CASSLRQGWTEAFF.

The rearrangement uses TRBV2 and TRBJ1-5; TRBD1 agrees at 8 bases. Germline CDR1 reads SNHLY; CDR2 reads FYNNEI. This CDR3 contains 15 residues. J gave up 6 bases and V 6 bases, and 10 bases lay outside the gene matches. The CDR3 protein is CASSKDRDFTQPQHF. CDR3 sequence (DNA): TGTGCCAGCAGCAAGGACAGGGACTTTACTCAGCCCCAGCATTTT.

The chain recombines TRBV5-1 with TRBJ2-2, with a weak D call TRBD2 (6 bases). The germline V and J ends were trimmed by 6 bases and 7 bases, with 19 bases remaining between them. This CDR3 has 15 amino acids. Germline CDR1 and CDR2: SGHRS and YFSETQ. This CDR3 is CASTPDPGVGGELFF. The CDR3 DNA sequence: TGCGCCAGCACCCCGGACCCGGGAGTTGGCGGGGAGCTGTTTTTT.

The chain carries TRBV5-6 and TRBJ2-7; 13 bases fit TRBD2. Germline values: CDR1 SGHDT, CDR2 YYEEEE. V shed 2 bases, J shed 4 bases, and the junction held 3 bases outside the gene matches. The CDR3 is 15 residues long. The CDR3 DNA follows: TGTGCCAGCAGCTTTTGGACTAGCGGGAGTTACGAGCAGTACTTC. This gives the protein CASSFWTSGSYEQYF.

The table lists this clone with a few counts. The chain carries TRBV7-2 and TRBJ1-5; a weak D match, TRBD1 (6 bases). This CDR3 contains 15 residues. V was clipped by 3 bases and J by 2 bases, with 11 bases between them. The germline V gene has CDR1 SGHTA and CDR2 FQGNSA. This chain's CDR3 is CASSFAGDGNQPQHF. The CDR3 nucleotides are TGTGCCAGCAGCTTCGCAGGGGACGGCAATCAGCCCCAGCATTTT.

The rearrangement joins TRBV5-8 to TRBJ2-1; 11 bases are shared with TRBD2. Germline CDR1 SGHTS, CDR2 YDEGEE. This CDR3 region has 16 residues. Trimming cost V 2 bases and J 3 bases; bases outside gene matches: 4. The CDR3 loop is CASSLAGTSGYNEQFF. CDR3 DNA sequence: TGTGCCAGCAGCTTAGCCGGGACTAGCGGCTACAATGAGCAGTTCTTC.

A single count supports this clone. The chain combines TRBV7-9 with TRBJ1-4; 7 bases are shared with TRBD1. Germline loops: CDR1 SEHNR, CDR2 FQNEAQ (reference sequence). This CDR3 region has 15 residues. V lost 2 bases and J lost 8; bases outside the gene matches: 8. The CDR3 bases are TGTGCCAGCAGCTTACCGAGCAGGGGGAGGGAAAAACTGTTTTTT. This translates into CASSLPSRGREKLFF.

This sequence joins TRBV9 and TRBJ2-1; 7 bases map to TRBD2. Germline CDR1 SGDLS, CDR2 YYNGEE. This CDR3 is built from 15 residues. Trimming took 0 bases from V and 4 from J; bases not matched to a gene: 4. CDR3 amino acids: CASSVARGGYNEQFF. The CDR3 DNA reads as TGTGCCAGCAGCGTAGCGCGGGGAGGGTACAATGAGCAGTTCTTC.

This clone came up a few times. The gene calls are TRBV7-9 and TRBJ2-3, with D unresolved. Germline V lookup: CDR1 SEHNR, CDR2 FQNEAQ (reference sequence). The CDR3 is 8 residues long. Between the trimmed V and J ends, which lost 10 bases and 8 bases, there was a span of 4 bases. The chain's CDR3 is CATLTQYF. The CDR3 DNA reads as TGTGCCACCCTTACGCAGTATTTT.

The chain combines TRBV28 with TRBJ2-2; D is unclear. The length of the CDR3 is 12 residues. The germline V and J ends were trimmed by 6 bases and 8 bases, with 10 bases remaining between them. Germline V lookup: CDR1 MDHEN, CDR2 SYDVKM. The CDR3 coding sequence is TGTGCCAGCAGGGGTGGGCCTGGGGAGCTGTTTTTT. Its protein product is CASRGGPGELFF.

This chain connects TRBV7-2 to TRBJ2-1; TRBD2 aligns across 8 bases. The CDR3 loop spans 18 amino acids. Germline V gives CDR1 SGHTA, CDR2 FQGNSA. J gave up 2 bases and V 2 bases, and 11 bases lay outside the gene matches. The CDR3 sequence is CASSLLAGHDYAYNEQFF. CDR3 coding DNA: TGTGCCAGCAGCTTATTAGCGGGACACGACTATGCCTACAATGAGCAGTTCTTC.

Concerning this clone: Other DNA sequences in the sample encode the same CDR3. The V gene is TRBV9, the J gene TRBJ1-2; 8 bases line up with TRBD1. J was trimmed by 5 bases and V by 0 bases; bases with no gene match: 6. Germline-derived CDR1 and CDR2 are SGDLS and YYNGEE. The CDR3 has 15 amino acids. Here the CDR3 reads CASSVGSTGGYGYTF. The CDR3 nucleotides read TGTGCCAGCAGCGTAGGGTCAACAGGGGGATATGGCTACACCTTC. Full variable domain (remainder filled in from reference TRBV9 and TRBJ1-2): DSGVTQTPKHLITATGQRVTLRCSPRSGDLSVYWYQQSLDQGLQFLIQYYNGEERAKGNILERFSAQQFPDLHSELNLSSLELGDSALYFCASSVGSTGGYGYTFGSGTRLTVV.

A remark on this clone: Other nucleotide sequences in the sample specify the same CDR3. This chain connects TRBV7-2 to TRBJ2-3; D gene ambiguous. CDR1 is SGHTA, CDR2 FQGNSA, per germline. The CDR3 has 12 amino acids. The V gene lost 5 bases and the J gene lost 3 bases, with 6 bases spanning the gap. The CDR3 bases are TGTGCCAGCAGCCCAGGTACAGATACGCAGTATTTT. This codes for CASSPGTDTQYF.

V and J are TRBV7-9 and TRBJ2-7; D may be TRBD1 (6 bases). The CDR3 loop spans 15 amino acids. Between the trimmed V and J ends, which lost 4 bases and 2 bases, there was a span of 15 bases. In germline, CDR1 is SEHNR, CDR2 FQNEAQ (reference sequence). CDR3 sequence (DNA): TGTGCCAGCAGCTCTCAGACAGGCCCCCCCTACGAGCAGTACTTC. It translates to CASSSQTGPPYEQYF.

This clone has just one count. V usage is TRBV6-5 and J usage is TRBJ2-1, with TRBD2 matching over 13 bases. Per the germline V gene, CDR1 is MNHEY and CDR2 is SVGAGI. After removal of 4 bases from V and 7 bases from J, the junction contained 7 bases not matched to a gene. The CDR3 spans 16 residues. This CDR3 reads CASSSSPGLAGNEQFF. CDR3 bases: TGTGCCAGCAGTTCTAGTCCGGGACTAGCGGGGAATGAGCAGTTCTTC.

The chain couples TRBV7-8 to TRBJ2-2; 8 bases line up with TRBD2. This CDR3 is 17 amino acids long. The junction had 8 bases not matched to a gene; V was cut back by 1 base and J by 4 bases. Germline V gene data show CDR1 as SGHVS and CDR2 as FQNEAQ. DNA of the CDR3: TGTGCCAGCAGCTTAGTCGGCCTAGCGGGCCTCACCGGGGAGCTGTTTTTT. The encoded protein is CASSLVGLAGLTGELFF.

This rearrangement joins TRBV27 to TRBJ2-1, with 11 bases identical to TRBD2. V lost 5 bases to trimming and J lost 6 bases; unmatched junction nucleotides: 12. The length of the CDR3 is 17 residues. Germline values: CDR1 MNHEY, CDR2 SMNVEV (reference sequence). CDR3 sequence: CASSHIPLSGRANEQFF. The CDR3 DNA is TGTGCCAGCAGTCACATACCCCTTAGCGGGAGGGCCAATGAGCAGTTCTTC.

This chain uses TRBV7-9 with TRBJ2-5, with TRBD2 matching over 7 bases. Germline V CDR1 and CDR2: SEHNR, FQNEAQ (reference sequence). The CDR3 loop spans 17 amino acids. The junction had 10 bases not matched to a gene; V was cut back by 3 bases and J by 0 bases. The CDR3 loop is CASSFGFLAEYQETQYF. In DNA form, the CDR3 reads TGTGCCAGCAGCTTCGGTTTTCTAGCGGAGTACCAAGAGACCCAGTACTTC.

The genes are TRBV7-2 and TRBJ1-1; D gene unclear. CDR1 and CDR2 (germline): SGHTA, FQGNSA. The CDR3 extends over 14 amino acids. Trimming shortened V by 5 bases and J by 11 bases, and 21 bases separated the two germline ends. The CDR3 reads CASSPWESYMGAFF. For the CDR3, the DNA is TGTGCCAGCAGCCCTTGGGAGAGTTACATGGGGGCTTTCTTT.

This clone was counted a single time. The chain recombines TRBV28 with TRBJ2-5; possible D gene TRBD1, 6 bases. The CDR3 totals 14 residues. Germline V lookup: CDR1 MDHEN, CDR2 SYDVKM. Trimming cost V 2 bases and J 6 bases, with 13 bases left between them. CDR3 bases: TGTGCCAGCAGTTTAGAAGGACAGTGGCAGACCCAGTACTTC. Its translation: CASSLEGQWQTQYF.

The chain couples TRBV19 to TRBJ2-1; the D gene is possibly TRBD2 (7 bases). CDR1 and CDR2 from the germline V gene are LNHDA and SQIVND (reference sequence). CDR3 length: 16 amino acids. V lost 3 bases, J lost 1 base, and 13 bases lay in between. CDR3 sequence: CASSMRGRASYNEQFF. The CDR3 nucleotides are TGTGCCAGTAGTATGAGGGGGAGGGCTTCCTACAATGAGCAGTTCTTC.

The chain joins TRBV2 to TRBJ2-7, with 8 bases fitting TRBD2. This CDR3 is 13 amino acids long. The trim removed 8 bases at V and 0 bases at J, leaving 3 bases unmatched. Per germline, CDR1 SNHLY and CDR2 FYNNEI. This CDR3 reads CASRTSSSYEQYF. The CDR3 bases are TGTGCCAGCCGGACTAGCAGCTCCTACGAGCAGTACTTC. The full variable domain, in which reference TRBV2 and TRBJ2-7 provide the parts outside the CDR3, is EPEVTQTPSHQVTQMGQEVILRCVPISNHLYFYWYRQILGQKVEFLVSFYNNEISEKSEIFDDQFSVERPDGSNFTLKIRSTKLEDSAMYFCASRTSSSYEQYFGPGTRLTVT.

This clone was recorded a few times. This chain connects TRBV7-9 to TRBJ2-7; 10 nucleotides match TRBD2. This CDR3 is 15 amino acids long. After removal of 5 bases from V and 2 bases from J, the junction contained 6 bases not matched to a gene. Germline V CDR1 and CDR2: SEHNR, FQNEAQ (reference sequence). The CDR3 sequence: CASSLTSGKAYEQYF. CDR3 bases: TGTGCCAGCAGCCTTACTAGCGGGAAGGCCTACGAGCAGTACTTC.